The 6 T cell receptor beta chains listed next were all sequenced from one sample in a study of blood T cell repertoires in COVID-19. Repertoires were generated with immunoSEQ multiplex PCR, while TCRdb's copy carries only in-frame clones and drops some. The table lists about 280,000 clones, around 80% of them singletons. The sequenced material came from PBMCs or T cells enriched from blood (not recorded which). These receptors were collected from a man aged 35 to 55 who had been exposed to COVID-19.

The chain has TRBV5-1 and TRBJ1-1; 7 bases match TRBD1. V was pared by 4 bases and J by 6 bases, with 6 bases of the junction left unmatched. The length of the CDR3 is 13 residues. CDR1 and CDR2 (germline): SGHRS, YFSETQ. The CDR3 nucleotides read TGCGCCAGCAGCAACAGGGGTTCCCCTGAAGCTTTCTTT. Residues: CASSNRGSPEAFF.

The V gene is TRBV5-1, the J gene TRBJ1-3; D remains unclear. The CDR3 totals 15 residues. Trimming took 0 bases from V and 0 from J, leaving 7 bases between them. CDR1 and CDR2 from the germline V gene are SGHRS and YFSETQ. This CDR3 is CASSLDRGSGNTIYF. The DNA for the CDR3 is TGCGCCAGCAGCTTGGATCGGGGCTCTGGAAACACCATATATTTT.

This clone was seen only once. This chain joins TRBV9 and TRBJ2-3; TRBD2 matches at 7 bases. V dropped 2 bases and J dropped 2; count of bases not matched to a gene: 5. The CDR3 spans 15 residues. Germline V gene sequence: CDR1 SGDLS, CDR2 YYNGEE. For the CDR3, the DNA is TGTGCCAGCAGCGTCGGGCGGGGGTTCACAGATACGCAGTATTTT. As protein: CASSVGRGFTDTQYF.

V usage is TRBV18 and J usage is TRBJ1-2; possible D gene TRBD1, 6 bases. This CDR3 has 14 amino acids. V was trimmed by 3 bases and J by 5 bases, leaving 13 bases between them. Looked up from germline, CDR1 is KGHSH and CDR2 is LQKENI. CDR3: CASSPQGTKYGYTF. As DNA, the CDR3 is TGTGCCAGCTCACCTCAGGGGACGAAATATGGCTACACCTTC. The full variable domain, rest sourced from reference TRBV18 and TRBJ1-2, is NAGVMQNPRHLVRRRGQEARLRCSPMKGHSHVYWYRQLPEEGLKFMVYLQKENIIDESGMPKERFSAEFPKEGPSILRIQQVVRGDSAAYFCASSPQGTKYGYTFGSGTRLTVV.

The V call is TRBV10-2, the J call TRBJ2-5, with 12 positions matching TRBD2. The V gene end was trimmed by 2 bases and the J gene end by 2 bases; junction bases not matched to a gene: 0. This CDR3 is built from 15 residues. Per germline, CDR1 WSHSY and CDR2 SAAADI. The CDR3 here is CASSEGLAGQETQYF. As DNA, the CDR3 is TGCGCCAGCAGTGAGGGACTAGCGGGGCAAGAGACCCAGTACTTC.

The chain combines TRBV19 with TRBJ1-6, with TRBD1 as a possible D gene (5 bases). Germline V CDR1 and CDR2: LNHDA, SQIVND (reference sequence). Trimming stripped 8 bases from V and 2 bases from J, with 10 bases between. This CDR3 contains 14 residues. The CDR3 region is CASWGGTYNSPLHF. The CDR3 nucleotides read TGTGCCAGTTGGGGGGGTACCTATAATTCACCCCTCCACTTT.